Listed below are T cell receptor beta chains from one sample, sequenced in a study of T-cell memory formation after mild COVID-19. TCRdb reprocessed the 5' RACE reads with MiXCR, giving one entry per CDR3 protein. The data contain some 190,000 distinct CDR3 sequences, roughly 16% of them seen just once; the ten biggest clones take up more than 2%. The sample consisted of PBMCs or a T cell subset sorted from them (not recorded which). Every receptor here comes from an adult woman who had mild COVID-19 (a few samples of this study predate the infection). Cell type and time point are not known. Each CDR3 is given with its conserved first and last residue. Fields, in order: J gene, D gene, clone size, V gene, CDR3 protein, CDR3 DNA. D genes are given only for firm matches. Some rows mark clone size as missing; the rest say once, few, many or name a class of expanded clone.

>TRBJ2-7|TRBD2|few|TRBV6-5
CASGREFDEQYF
TGTGCCAGCGGGCGGGAGTTCGACGAGCAGTACTTC
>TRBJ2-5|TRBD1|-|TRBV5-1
CASSFSMTGGETQYF
TGCGCCAGCAGCTTCTCAATGACAGGGGGAGAGACCCAGTACTTC
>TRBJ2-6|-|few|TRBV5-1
CASSLSPGTGANVLTF
TGCGCCAGCAGCTTGTCACCGGGGACTGGGGCCAACGTCCTGACTTTC
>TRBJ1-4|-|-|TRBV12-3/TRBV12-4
CASSFSLGQKEGNEKLFF
TGTGCCAGCAGTTTTAGTCTCGGACAGAAGGAGGGCAATGAAAAACTGTTTTTT
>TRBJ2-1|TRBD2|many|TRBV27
CASKTSGRADEQFF
TGTGCCAGCAAAACTAGCGGGAGGGCCGATGAGCAGTTCTTC
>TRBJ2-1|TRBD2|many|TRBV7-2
CASSSEVGLAGRSFF
TGTGCCAGCAGCTCAGAGGTGGGGCTAGCGGGGCGGTCGTTCTTC
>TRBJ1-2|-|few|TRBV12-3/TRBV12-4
CASSLGQTYGYTF
TGTGCCAGCAGCCTCGGACAGACCTATGGCTACACCTTC
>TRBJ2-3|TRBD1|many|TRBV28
CASSFLGTGGDTQYF
TGTGCCAGCAGTTTCCTGGGGACAGGAGGCGATACGCAGTATTTT
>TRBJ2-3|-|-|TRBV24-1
CATSAGTHPSTDTQYF
TGTGCCACCAGTGCCGGGACTCATCCTAGCACAGATACGCAGTATTTT
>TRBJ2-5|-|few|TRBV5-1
CASSFGPLQETQYF
TGCGCCAGCAGCTTTGGACCGCTCCAAGAGACCCAGTACTTC
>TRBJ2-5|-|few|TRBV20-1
CSASASYETQYF
TGCAGTGCTAGTGCTAGTTATGAGACCCAGTACTTC